The 25 T cell receptor beta chains presented below share a single source sample, sequenced in a study of blood T cell repertoires in COVID-19. TCRdb's table, derived via immunoSEQ multiplex PCR, lists solely in-frame clones and lacks some. The table lists some 260,000 clones, approximately 91% of them singletons. What was sequenced was peripheral blood. These receptors came from a woman aged 40 to 49 who had recovered from COVID-19.

The chain combines TRBV11-2 with TRBJ2-3; the match to TRBD2 covers 9 bases. The trim removed 3 bases at V and 5 bases at J, leaving 6 bases unmatched. Germline V lookup: CDR1 SGHAT, CDR2 FQNNGV. The CDR3 runs 15 residues. The CDR3 DNA is TGTGCCAGCAGCTTGGGCGGGGGGGCGATAGATACGCAGTATTTT. It translates to CASSLGGGAIDTQYF.

The genes are TRBV7-9 and TRBJ2-7, with D possibly matching TRBD1 (6 bases). Germline V gene data show CDR1 as SEHNR and CDR2 as FQNEAQ (reference sequence). V shed 5 bases and J shed 0 bases, with 14 bases lying between them. CDR3 length: 15 residues. The CDR3: CASSPRTVSSYEQYF. The DNA for the CDR3 is TGTGCCAGCAGCCCCCGGACAGTCTCCTCCTACGAGCAGTACTTC.

This CDR3 reads CASSLDQGGTYEQYF. The CDR3 region has the DNA TGTGCCAGCAGTCTTGACCAGGGAGGGACCTACGAGCAGTACTTC. The chain joins TRBV2 to TRBJ2-7; 7 bases agree with TRBD2. Germline V gene sequence: CDR1 SNHLY, CDR2 FYNNEI. The junction had 9 bases not matched to a gene; V was cut back by 5 bases and J by 2 bases. The CDR3 spans 15 residues.

V usage is TRBV15 and J usage is TRBJ1-2, with 8 positions matching TRBD1. Trimming removed 5 bases from V and 7 bases from J; junction bases left unmatched: 6. The CDR3 length is 13 residues. Germline values: CDR1 LNHNV, CDR2 YYDKDF (reference sequence). The CDR3 is CATSAGGFRGYTF. CDR3 nucleotide sequence: TGTGCCACCAGCGCAGGGGGCTTTCGTGGCTACACCTTC.

The rearrangement links TRBV21-1 to TRBJ2-7; no DNA check was done on the table's D call, TRBD1. TRBV21-1 is a pseudogene. CDR3 length: 14 residues. The DNA for the CDR3 is TGTGCCAGCAGCGAAAACAGGGGTGTCTACGAGCAGTACTTC. Amino acid sequence: CASSENRGVYEQYF.

V is TRBV6-2 or TRBV6-3 and J is TRBJ2-7; D possibly corresponds to TRBD2 (7 bases). The V gene lost 0 bases and the J gene lost 5 bases, with 29 bases spanning the gap. CDR1 MNHEY and CDR2 SVGEGT come from the germline V gene. The CDR3 totals 20 residues. DNA for the CDR3: TGTGCCAGCAGTTACTCCGTGGGGCCACTCGGGGGGCCGCTCAAGCACGAGCAGTACTTC. Translated, it gives CASSYSVGPLGGPLKHEQYF.

The rearrangement uses TRBV2 and TRBJ1-1; maybe TRBD1 (5 bases). The CDR3 is 16 amino acids. V was pared by 5 bases and J by 1 base, with 17 bases between. Germline loops: CDR1 SNHLY, CDR2 FYNNEI. CDR3 sequence (DNA): TGTGCCAGCAGTTCTCCTGGGGGGGATTCGAACACTGAAGCTTTCTTT. Translating it yields CASSSPGGDSNTEAFF.

The chain uses TRBV3-1 (or the pseudogene TRBV3-2) and TRBJ2-7; 7 bases align to TRBD2. J gave up 4 bases and V 5 bases, and 8 bases lay outside the gene matches. The CDR3 has 14 amino acids. Germline values: CDR1 LGHDT, CDR2 YNNKEL (reference sequence). The CDR3 reads CASSSRGGSYEQYF. The CDR3 coding sequence is TGTGCCAGCAGCTCCCGCGGGGGAAGTTACGAGCAGTACTTC.

The chain employs TRBV28 and TRBJ1-6; D may be TRBD1 (6 bases). In germline, CDR1 is MDHEN, CDR2 SYDVKM. This CDR3 has 13 amino acids. V shed 8 bases and J shed 10 bases, with 15 bases lying between them. In DNA, the CDR3 is TGTGCCAGCTTAGAGGGGGAATACTCACCCCTCCACTTT. It encodes CASLEGEYSPLHF.

The CDR3 here is CASSPQISGNTIYF. DNA for the CDR3: TGTGCCAGCAGTCCACAGATCTCTGGAAACACCATATATTTT. The chain has TRBV27 and TRBJ1-3; D is unclear. From germline, CDR1 is MNHEY and CDR2 SMNVEV (reference sequence). V was trimmed by 5 bases and J by 0 bases, leaving 8 bases between them. The length of the CDR3 is 14 residues.

For the CDR3, the DNA is TGTGCCAGCAGCTTAGGAACATTAGGCTACACCTTC. Encoded protein: CASSLGTLGYTF. This chain joins TRBV7-2 and TRBJ1-2, with no clear D. In germline, CDR1 is SGHTA, CDR2 FQGNSA. This CDR3 is 12 amino acids long. V was cut by 1 base and J by 8 bases, with 8 bases left in between.

The chain uses TRBV27 and TRBJ2-3, with a possible D match to TRBD2 (6 bases). Trimming shortened V by 5 bases and J by 6 bases, and 18 bases separated the two germline ends. The CDR3 has 15 residues. The germline gives CDR1 MNHEY, CDR2 SMNVEV (reference sequence). CDR3 nucleotide sequence: TGTGCCAGCAGTCCGGGGGACCTCTCGCCTGATACGCAGTATTTT. Translated, it gives CASSPGDLSPDTQYF.

The chain employs TRBV7-9 and TRBJ1-1; D may be TRBD1 (6 bases). V lost 5 bases, J lost 2 bases, and 15 bases lay in between. This CDR3 comprises 15 residues. CDR1 SEHNR and CDR2 FQNEAQ come from the germline V gene (reference sequence). CDR3 nucleotide sequence: TGTGCCAGCAGCCCTCCCGGGACACTAAACACTGAAGCTTTCTTT. Residues: CASSPPGTLNTEAFF.

The chain carries TRBV18 and TRBJ1-3, with 7 bases lining up with TRBD1. CDR1 is KGHSH, CDR2 LQKENI, per germline. The CDR3 has 15 residues. Germline trimming cut 5 bases from V and 1 base from J; bases unmatched to any gene: 5. The CDR3 sequence is CASSSATGSGNTIYF. The CDR3 DNA is TGTGCCAGCTCATCCGCGACAGGGTCTGGAAACACCATATATTTT.

This chain uses TRBV6-5 with TRBJ1-2; D call uncertain. The V gene lost 6 bases and the J gene lost 6 bases, with 17 bases spanning the gap. There are 14 residues in the CDR3. The germline V gene encodes CDR1 MNHEY and CDR2 SVGAGI. The CDR3 DNA reads TGTGCCAGCAGAATTTCAGGTTCACCCCATGGCTACACCTTC. This encodes CASRISGSPHGYTF.

J is TRBJ1-4 and V is TRBV10-1; 7 bases map to TRBD1. J gave up 0 bases and V 2 bases, and 0 bases lay outside the gene matches. The length of the CDR3 is 15 residues. Germline lookup yields CDR1 WNHNN and CDR2 SYGVQD (reference sequence). The CDR3 nucleotides are TGCGCCAGCAGTGAGGACAGGGCAACTAATGAAAAACTGTTTTTT. Its protein product is CASSEDRATNEKLFF.

The chain uses TRBV11-3 and TRBJ2-7; 9 bases align to TRBD2. This CDR3 is 15 amino acids long. J gave up 6 bases and V 0 bases, and 6 bases lay outside the gene matches. Germline CDR1 SGHNT, CDR2 YENEEA. CDR3 nucleotide sequence: TGTGCCAGCAGCTTAGAGGGCGGGAGGGCCCTCGAGCAGTACTTC. It encodes CASSLEGGRALEQYF. The full variable domain, with the rest looked up from reference TRBV11-3 and TRBJ2-7, is EAGVVQSPRYKIIEKKQPVAFWCNPISGHNTLYWYLQNLGQGPELLIRYENEEAVDDSQLPKDRFSAERLKGVDSTLKIQPAELGDSAVYLCASSLEGGRALEQYFGPGTRLTVT.

The rearrangement uses TRBV5-6 and TRBJ2-1; TRBD2 aligns across 12 bases. Germline V gene lookup returns CDR1 SGHDT and CDR2 YYEEEE. V trimming: 4 bases; J trimming: 10 bases; junction bases outside the gene matches: 12. The CDR3 runs 16 residues. CDR3 sequence reads: CASSLAGGFLQWEQFF. The DNA of the CDR3 is TGTGCCAGCAGCCTAGCGGGGGGGTTCCTACAATGGGAGCAGTTCTTC. The full variable domain, rest sourced from reference TRBV5-6 and TRBJ2-1, is DAGVTQSPTHLIKTRGQQVTLRCSPKSGHDTVSWYQQALGQGPQFIFQYYEEEERQRGNFPDRFSGHQFPNYSSELNVNALLLGDSALYLCASSLAGGFLQWEQFFGPGTRLTVL.

This clone was seen once. V gene TRBV2 combines with J gene TRBJ1-5, with 7 bases lining up with TRBD1. CDR3 size: 16 residues. The junction had 8 bases not matched to a gene; V was cut back by 2 bases and J by 4 bases. Germline V CDR1 and CDR2: SNHLY, FYNNEI. CDR3 protein: CASSEPRQGNNQPQHF. Here the CDR3 DNA reads TGTGCCAGCAGTGAACCCCGACAGGGTAATAATCAGCCCCAGCATTTT.

This rearrangement joins TRBV27 to TRBJ1-2; D may be TRBD1 (5 bases). CDR1 and CDR2 from the germline V gene are MNHEY and SMNVEV (reference sequence). V was clipped by 4 bases and J by 1 base, with 13 bases between them. This CDR3 comprises 15 residues. The CDR3 is CASSSNPGYNYGYTF. The CDR3, as DNA: TGTGCCAGCAGTTCGAACCCAGGGTATAACTATGGCTACACCTTC.

The chain combines TRBV18 with TRBJ2-7; TRBD1 agrees at 8 bases. The CDR3 consists of 16 residues. The germline V gene has CDR1 KGHSH and CDR2 LQKENI. Trimming took 2 bases from V and 5 from J; bases not matched to a gene: 11. CDR3 DNA sequence: TGTGCCAGCTCACCATCCCGACAGGGGATAGGCGACGAGCAGTACTTC. This gives the protein CASSPSRQGIGDEQYF.

The chain combines TRBV5-6 with TRBJ2-1; possibly TRBD2 for D (6 bases). V dropped 3 bases and J dropped 2 bases, with 9 bases sitting between them. The CDR3 extends over 14 amino acids. Germline V gene lookup returns CDR1 SGHDT and CDR2 YYEEEE. The CDR3: CASSWGLAYNEQFF. The CDR3 nucleotides read TGTGCCAGCAGCTGGGGACTGGCCTACAATGAGCAGTTCTTC.

As regards this clone: The sample contains more than one DNA sequence encoding this CDR3. This sequence joins TRBV5-1 and TRBJ2-7; TRBD1 matches at 8 bases. The trim removed 4 bases at V and 0 bases at J, leaving 6 bases unmatched. Germline CDR1 and CDR2: SGHRS and YFSETQ. This CDR3 comprises 15 residues. The CDR3, as DNA: TGCGCCAGCAGCCCTCGGACAGGGCCCTCCTACGAGCAGTACTTC. Encoded protein: CASSPRTGPSYEQYF.

This rearrangement joins TRBV4-3 to TRBJ2-1; 12 bases are a match to TRBD2. From germline, CDR1 is LGHNA and CDR2 YSLEER. This CDR3 has 20 amino acids. V dropped 0 bases and J dropped 2; count of bases not matched to a gene: 11. The CDR3 DNA follows: TGCGCCAGCAGCCAAGACCCAATACAAACTAGCGGGAGGACCTACAATGAGCAGTTCTTC. Protein: CASSQDPIQTSGRTYNEQFF.

This clone has a handful of counts. This CDR3 reads CASSDGDRGEQFF. The CDR3 DNA is TGTGCCAGCAGTGACGGGGACAGGGGTGAGCAGTTCTTC. The chain recombines TRBV6-4 with TRBJ2-1; 10 bases line up with TRBD1. V trimming: 2 bases; J trimming: 9 bases; junction bases outside the gene matches: 1. Per germline, CDR1 MRHNA and CDR2 SNTAGT. This CDR3 comprises 13 residues.